What follows are 26 T cell receptor beta chains derived from one specimen sequenced in a study of beta chain features in type 1 diabetes. General study findings and limits: TCRB CDR3s from Type 1 diabetes patients were moderately but significantly shorter in all four CD4+ subsets.

These TCRs' antigens remain unknown. Expressed TCRB transcripts were sequenced because the entire RNA isolate underwent reverse transcription. The repertoire was sequenced with immunoSEQ multiplex PCR; TCRdb's copy has only in-frame clones and lacks some. The repertoire holds around 250,000 clones, with 13% to 15% as singletons. Material: naive CD4+ T cells from blood. The receptor source for this set is a man under 40 with type 1 diabetes.

V and J are TRBV5-6 and TRBJ2-1; 8 nucleotides line up with TRBD2. From germline, CDR1 is SGHDT and CDR2 YYEEEE. J lost 8 bases, V lost 4 bases, and 8 bases had no gene match. The CDR3 is made up of 14 amino acids. CDR3: CASSRVAGGYEQFF. The DNA of the CDR3 is TGTGCCAGCAGCCGGGTCGCGGGAGGCTATGAGCAGTTCTTC.

This clone showed up just a few times. The sample holds other DNA sequences that translate to the same CDR3. The CDR3 region is CASSGTGGNQPQHF. The CDR3 DNA reads TGTGCCAGCAGCGGGACAGGCGGCAATCAGCCCCAGCATTTT. V usage is TRBV2 and J usage is TRBJ1-5, with 8 bases matching TRBD1. Germline V gene sequence: CDR1 SNHLY, CDR2 FYNNEI. V shed 6 bases, J shed 2 bases, and the junction held 3 bases outside the gene matches. The CDR3 covers 14 residues.

This clone has only a few counts. The chain has TRBV7-2 and TRBJ2-1; D remains unclear. Germline V gene sequence: CDR1 SGHTA, CDR2 FQGNSA. This CDR3 has 15 residues. V was pared by 2 bases and J by 5 bases, with 13 bases between. CDR3 protein: CASSLSLVSNNEQFF. The CDR3 nucleotides read TGTGCCAGCAGCTTATCTCTAGTCTCTAACAATGAGCAGTTCTTC. The entire variable domain, with the rest obtained from reference TRBV7-2 and TRBJ2-1, is as follows: GAGVSQSPSNKVTEKGKDVELRCDPISGHTALYWYRQSLGQGLEFLIYFQGNSAPDKSGLPSDRFSAERTGGSVSTLTIQRTQQEDSAVYLCASSLSLVSNNEQFFGPGTRLTVL.

The chain has TRBV28 and TRBJ2-7, with 7 bases aligning to TRBD1. Germline CDR1 is MDHEN and CDR2 is SYDVKM. The CDR3 has 14 residues. The junction had 5 bases not matched to a gene; V was cut back by 5 bases and J by 1 base. The CDR3 loop is CASSVPGQSYEQYF. The CDR3 coding sequence is TGTGCCAGCAGTGTACCGGGACAGTCCTACGAGCAGTACTTC. The entire variable domain, with the rest obtained from reference TRBV28 and TRBJ2-7, is as follows: DVKVTQSSRYLVKRTGEKVFLECVQDMDHENMFWYRQDPGLGLRLIYFSYDVKMKEKGDIPEGYSVSREKKERFSLILESASTNQTSMYLCASSVPGQSYEQYFGPGTRLTVT.

The chain has TRBV28 and TRBJ2-1; 8 bases align to TRBD2. Trimming at V came to 4 bases and at J to 4 bases, leaving 3 bases not matched to a gene. Looked up from germline, CDR1 is MDHEN and CDR2 is SYDVKM. The CDR3 consists of 14 residues. The CDR3 loop is CASSSSGPYNEQFF. CDR3 DNA: TGTGCCAGCAGTTCTAGCGGGCCATACAATGAGCAGTTCTTC.

There are a few counts of this clone. The rearrangement links TRBV6-5 to TRBJ2-7; unclear D gene. The CDR3 is 16 amino acids. Deletions cut 0 bases from V and 0 bases from J, with 12 bases between. Germline V gives CDR1 MNHEY, CDR2 SVGAGI. In DNA form, the CDR3 reads TGTGCCAGCAGTTACTCGATCCTATACAGCTCCTACGAGCAGTACTTC. Translated: CASSYSILYSSYEQYF.

The chain combines TRBV27 with TRBJ1-5; D might be TRBD1 (6 bases). CDR1 and CDR2 (germline): MNHEY, SMNVEV (reference sequence). With 3 bases removed from V and 5 bases from J, the gap between germline ends came to 8 bases. The CDR3 covers 13 residues. DNA of the CDR3: TGTGCCAGCAGTTTTGACAGGCATCAGCCCCAGCATTTT. It specifies CASSFDRHQPQHF.

This chain uses TRBV5-4 with TRBJ2-1; tentatively, D is TRBD2 (5 bases). The V and J ends lost 0 bases and 9 bases respectively, with 16 bases between them. This CDR3 is 15 amino acids long. Germline V gene lookup returns CDR1 SGHNT and CDR2 YYREEE (reference sequence). CDR3 coding DNA: TGTGCCAGCAGCTTGGGTGGCCTAGCTGAGGGTGAGCAGTTCTTC. It translates to CASSLGGLAEGEQFF.

The rearrangement uses TRBV5-6 and TRBJ2-3; D is unclear. Between the trimmed V and J ends, which lost 1 base and 3 bases, there was a span of 3 bases. The CDR3 contains 12 residues. Looked up from germline, CDR1 is SGHDT and CDR2 is YYEEEE. In DNA form, the CDR3 reads TGTGCCAGCAGCTTGCCGACAGATACGCAGTATTTT. This gives the protein CASSLPTDTQYF.

This clone has more than one count but fewer than ten. The genes are TRBV7-9 and TRBJ1-4; TRBD1 matches 9 bases. The CDR3 extends over 14 amino acids. The V gene end was trimmed by 5 bases and the J gene end by 8 bases; junction bases not matched to a gene: 6. The germline CDR1 and CDR2 sequences are SEHNR and FQNEAQ (reference sequence). CDR3 region: CASSQDRGREKLFF. The CDR3 DNA follows: TGTGCCAGCAGCCAGGACAGGGGACGAGAAAAACTGTTTTTT.

This chain links TRBV5-4 with TRBJ2-7, with 8 positions matching TRBD1. Germline CDR1 SGHNT, CDR2 YYREEE (reference sequence). V shed 4 bases, J shed 0 bases, and the junction held 6 bases outside the gene matches. The CDR3 consists of 15 residues. The CDR3 sequence is CASSSGQGSSYEQYF. In DNA form, the CDR3 reads TGTGCCAGCAGCAGCGGACAGGGCTCCTCCTACGAGCAGTACTTC. Drawing the rest from reference TRBV5-4 and TRBJ2-7, the complete variable domain is ETGVTQSPTHLIKTRGQQVTLRCSSQSGHNTVSWYQQALGQGPQFIFQYYREEENGRGNFPPRFSGLQFPNYSSELNVNALELDDSALYLCASSSGQGSSYEQYFGPGTRLTVT.

The V and J genes are TRBV29-1 and TRBJ1-4; D uncertain. CDR3 length equals 13 residues. Trimming took 7 bases from V and 4 from J, leaving 13 bases between them. The germline gives CDR1 SQVTM, CDR2 ANQGSEA. CDR3 DNA sequence: TGCAGCGCCGGAACGCGGTATAATGAAAAACTGTTTTTT. The encoded protein is CSAGTRYNEKLFF.

This clone was seen a handful of times. The rearrangement uses TRBV6-6 and TRBJ2-7, with 8 bases that match TRBD1. Trimming at V came to 7 bases and at J to 6 bases, leaving 11 bases not matched to a gene. CDR1 and CDR2 from the germline V gene are MNHNY and SVGAGI (reference sequence). The CDR3 is 14 amino acids. CDR3 bases: TGTGCCAGCACCATTGGACAGGGAAGTCGCGAGCAGTACTTC. It is translated as CASTIGQGSREQYF.

This clone was seen a handful of times. The genes are TRBV5-4 and TRBJ1-2, with D possibly matching TRBD1 (5 bases). Germline V gives CDR1 SGHNT, CDR2 YYREEE (reference sequence). V lost 1 base and J lost 8, with 12 bases in between. The CDR3 is made up of 13 amino acids. CDR3 nucleotides: TGTGCCAGCAGCTTGCGGGGGGTGGGGGGCTACACCTTC. Protein: CASSLRGVGGYTF.

This clone was picked up a small number of times. The V call is TRBV7-3, the J call TRBJ2-2, with TRBD1 matching over 9 bases. With V trimmed by 3 bases and J by 4 bases, 12 bases remained unmatched. CDR1 is SGHTA, CDR2 FQGTGA, per germline. This CDR3 contains 18 residues. DNA for the CDR3: TGTGCCAGCAGCTTCATGGGGTCCCGGACAGGGGCCACCGGGGAGCTGTTTTTT. This sequence encodes CASSFMGSRTGATGELFF.

In its sample, this clone was seen a few times. J is TRBJ2-1 and V is TRBV28, with 8 bases matching TRBD2. The V gene's germline CDR1 is MDHEN and CDR2 SYDVKM. Trimming removed 3 bases from V and 4 bases from J; junction bases left unmatched: 5. The CDR3 is 15 residues long. CDR3: CASSLGAGAYNEQFF. DNA for the CDR3: TGTGCCAGCAGTTTGGGAGCGGGGGCGTACAATGAGCAGTTCTTC.

The V gene is TRBV6-6, the J gene TRBJ2-2, with D hard to call. V was shortened by 6 bases and J by 6 bases, with 8 bases between the two germline ends. The V gene's germline CDR1 is MNHNY and CDR2 SVGAGI (reference sequence). The CDR3 totals 12 residues. CDR3 DNA sequence: TGTGCCAGCAGACCAGAGGCCGGGGAGCTGTTTTTT. It codes for CASRPEAGELFF.

The chain carries TRBV7-9 and TRBJ1-4, with 7 bases fitting TRBD1. The CDR3 consists of 15 residues. Germline CDR1 and CDR2: SEHNR and FQNEAQ (reference sequence). V was clipped by 6 bases and J by 3 bases; unmatched bases: 7. The CDR3 sequence is CASSFGDRANEKLFF. The CDR3 DNA is TGTGCCAGCAGTTTCGGGGACAGAGCTAATGAAAAACTGTTTTTT.

On this clone: This sample also contains other DNA sequences that code for the same CDR3. This rearrangement joins TRBV28 to TRBJ2-7; 7 bases match TRBD2. The CDR3 length is 14 residues. CDR1 and CDR2 (germline): MDHEN, SYDVKM. With V trimmed by 5 bases and J by 0 bases, 4 bases remained unmatched. CDR3 sequence: CASSPGGSSYEQYF. In nucleotides, the CDR3 is TGTGCCAGCAGTCCCGGGGGGAGCTCCTACGAGCAGTACTTC.

V is TRBV7-2 and J is TRBJ2-1, with D perhaps matching TRBD2 (6 bases). Germline V gene data show CDR1 as SGHTA and CDR2 as FQGNSA. This CDR3 spans 16 amino acids. V shed 2 bases and J shed 1 base, with 12 bases lying between them. The CDR3 DNA follows: TGTGCCAGCAGCTTAACGGCGGGAAGGTCCTACAATGAGCAGTTCTTC. Its protein product is CASSLTAGRSYNEQFF.

The V call is TRBV13, the J call TRBJ2-3, with 7 bases identical to TRBD2. Germline CDR1 and CDR2: PRHDT and FYEKMQ (reference sequence). Trimming at V came to 5 bases and at J to 4 bases, leaving 6 bases not matched to a gene. CDR3 length: 14 amino acids. The CDR3 region is CASSLGRPADTQYF. CDR3 bases: TGTGCCAGCAGCCTCGGGAGGCCCGCAGATACGCAGTATTTT.

The chain combines TRBV7-9 with TRBJ2-7; 7 positions match TRBD1. The junction had 12 bases not matched to a gene; V was cut back by 5 bases and J by 2 bases. Looked up from germline, CDR1 is SEHNR and CDR2 is FQNEAQ (reference sequence). The length of the CDR3 is 16 residues. The CDR3 bases are TGTGCCAGCAGCCTGACAGGGCCATACCAGGCCTACGAGCAGTACTTC. Protein: CASSLTGPYQAYEQYF.

In its sample, this clone was seen a few times. The junction shows a germline mismatch at one end, possibly a read error. V is TRBV4-3 and J is TRBJ1-2; 7 nucleotides align to TRBD1. Germline CDR1 and CDR2: LGHNA and YSLEER. The CDR3 covers 15 residues. The CDR3 nucleotides are TGCGCCAGCAGCGAAGAGGTCGGGACAGCCTATGGCTACACCTTC. It specifies CASSEEVGTAYGYTF.

This clone occurred a few times. The V gene is TRBV7-9, the J gene TRBJ2-1; possibly TRBD1 for D (5 bases). This CDR3 is built from 14 residues. With 4 bases removed from V and 8 bases from J, the gap between germline ends came to 15 bases. Germline CDR1 SEHNR, CDR2 FQNEAQ (reference sequence). CDR3 coding DNA: TGTGCCAGCAGCTCGAGACAGTCAAGGGATGAGCAGTTCTTC. Protein: CASSSRQSRDEQFF.

The CDR3 sequence: CASTPGVGGTEAFF. The CDR3 DNA reads TGTGCCAGCACCCCTGGGGTCGGGGGCACTGAAGCTTTCTTT. V and J are TRBV28 and TRBJ1-1; D is perhaps TRBD1 (5 bases). The ends were cut back, 7 bases at V and 4 bases at J, with 16 bases in the middle. The CDR3 sequence is 14 residues long. Germline loops: CDR1 MDHEN, CDR2 SYDVKM.

This clone was observed a few times. The CDR3 bases are TGTGCCTGGAGTGTATCCCCCATACTAGCGGGAGTCAAGAGGTCCTACAATGAGCAGTTCTTC. Amino acid sequence: CAWSVSPILAGVKRSYNEQFF. The chain couples TRBV30 to TRBJ2-1; TRBD2 aligns across 11 bases. The CDR3 runs 21 residues. Germline V gene lookup returns CDR1 GTSNPN and CDR2 SVGIG (reference sequence). Unmatched junction bases numbered 17, after V lost 0 bases and J lost 1 base.